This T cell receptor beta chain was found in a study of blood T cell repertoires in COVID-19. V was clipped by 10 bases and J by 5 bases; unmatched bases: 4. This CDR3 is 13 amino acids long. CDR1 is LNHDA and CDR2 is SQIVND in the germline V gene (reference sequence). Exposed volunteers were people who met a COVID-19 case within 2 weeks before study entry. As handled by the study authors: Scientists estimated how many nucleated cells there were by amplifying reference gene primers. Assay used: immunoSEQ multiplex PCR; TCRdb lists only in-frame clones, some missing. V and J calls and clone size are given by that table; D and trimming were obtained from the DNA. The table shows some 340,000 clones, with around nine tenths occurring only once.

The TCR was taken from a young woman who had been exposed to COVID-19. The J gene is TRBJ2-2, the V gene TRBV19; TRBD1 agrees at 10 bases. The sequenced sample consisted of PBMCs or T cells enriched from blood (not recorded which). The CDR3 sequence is CATPGQGTGELFF. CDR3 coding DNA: TGTGCCACCCCGGGACAGGGGACCGGGGAGCTGTTTTTT.